Listed below are T cell receptor beta chains from one sample, sequenced in a study of cytomegalovirus exposure and HLA in healthy donors. Profiling relied on immunoSEQ multiplex PCR, and the TCRdb table lists in-frame clones only, not all of them. The sample includes about 85,000 clones, 80% of them seen just once. Source material: PBMCs. All receptors come from a man aged 45-65 years in good health and CMV-seropositive. Both conserved end residues are part of each CDR3. A D gene is named only where the DNA matches it firmly. A row's size may be missing; if present it is once, few, many or a size class.

14	TRBV28	TRBD1	-	TRBJ2-7	CASSAGQGAHEQYF	TGTGCCAGCAGTGCCGGACAGGGGGCCCACGAGCAGTACTTC
17	TRBV9	-	-	TRBJ1-6	CASSVGSQGTSNSPLHF	TGTGCCAGCAGCGTAGGATCACAGGGCACTAGTAATTCACCCCTCCACTTT
16	TRBV11-1	-	once	TRBJ2-1	CASSRGADLIYNEQFF	TGTGCCAGCAGCCGGGGGGCAGACCTAATATACAATGAGCAGTTCTTC
14	TRBV5-4	TRBD2	-	TRBJ2-7	CASSSGTIQNEQYF	TGTGCCAGCAGCTCCGGGACTATTCAGAACGAGCAGTACTTC
16	TRBV4-2	TRBD2	-	TRBJ2-5	CASSQAGREVEETQYF	TGTGCCAGCAGCCAAGCAGGGCGGGAGGTCGAAGAGACCCAGTACTTC
17	TRBV10-1	TRBD1	-	TRBJ2-1	CASSEAGGDRGFGEQFF	TGCGCCAGCAGTGAGGCGGGGGGGGACAGGGGGTTCGGTGAGCAGTTCTTC
15	TRBV19	TRBD2	-	TRBJ2-1	CASSIELAGLYEQFF	TGTGCCAGTAGTATAGAACTAGCGGGTCTCTATGAGCAGTTCTTC
11	TRBV6-1	-	-	TRBJ2-5	CASSNGVLVYF	TGTGCCAGCAGCAACGGGGTCCTCGTGTACTTC
19	TRBV14	TRBD2	once	TRBJ2-6	CASSPRLAGVYLGANGLTF	TGTGCCAGCAGCCCGCGACTAGCGGGAGTATATCTGGGGGCCAACGGCCTGACTTTC
12	TRBV5-1	-	-	TRBJ1-1	CASSSMNTEAFF	TGCGCCAGCAGCTCCATGAACACTGAAGCTTTCTTT
14	TRBV2	TRBD2	once	TRBJ2-1	CASGRLAGSNEQLF	TGTGCCAGCGGACGACTAGCGGGTAGCAATGAGCAGCTCTTC
13	TRBV5-6	-	once	TRBJ1-1	CASTLTGNTEAFF	TGTGCCAGCACCCTGACGGGGAACACTGAAGCTTTCTTT
12	TRBV29-1	-	-	TRBJ2-7	CSVALSSYEQYF	TGCAGCGTCGCACTTAGCTCCTACGAGCAGTACTTC
16	TRBV4-3	TRBD2	-	TRBJ2-1	CASSQDAGGPGGEQFF	TGCGCCAGCAGCCAAGATGCGGGAGGGCCGGGGGGTGAGCAGTTCTTC
15	TRBV5-4	TRBD2	few	TRBJ2-1	CASSIGTSSNNEQFF	TGTGCCAGCAGCATCGGGACTAGCTCTAACAATGAGCAGTTCTTC
11	TRBV27	-	-	TRBJ1-1	CASIRHREAFF	TGTGCCAGCATCCGACACAGGGAAGCTTTCTTT
16	TRBV7-2	TRBD1	-	TRBJ2-7	CASSPPDRVFPYEQYF	TGTGCCAGCAGCCCACCCGACAGGGTTTTTCCCTACGAGCAGTACTTC
16	TRBV7-9	-	-	TRBJ1-1	CASSFGQTGPNTEAFF	TGTGCCAGCAGCTTCGGTCAAACAGGGCCGAACACTGAAGCTTTCTTT
13	TRBV30	-	-	TRBJ2-1	CAWSPGTYNEQFF	TGTGCCTGGAGCCCGGGAACTTACAATGAGCAGTTCTTC
15	TRBV18	-	-	TRBJ1-3	CASSPAGAAGNTIYF	TGTGCCAGCTCACCAGCTGGGGCGGCTGGAAACACCATATATTTT
12	TRBV30	-	-	TRBJ1-2	CAWNEGRGGYTF	TGTGCCTGGAATGAGGGTAGAGGAGGCTACACCTTC
14	TRBV5-1	TRBD1	-	TRBJ1-2	CASSYTGVRNGYTF	TGCGCCAGCAGCTACACAGGGGTTCGAAATGGCTACACCTTC
15	TRBV6-1	TRBD1	once	TRBJ2-7	CASSPQGRGPDEQYF	TGTGCCAGCAGTCCCCAGGGCAGGGGGCCAGACGAGCAGTACTTC
13	TRBV18	-	-	TRBJ1-1	CASSPSGGLYAFF	TGTGCCAGCTCTCCAAGCGGGGGCTTATACGCTTTCTTT
13	TRBV5-4	-	-	TRBJ2-2	CASSLLSTGELFF	TGTGCCAGCAGCTTGTTGAGTACCGGGGAGCTGTTTTTT
15	TRBV4-3	-	once	TRBJ2-3	CASSRMTDNTDTQYF	TGCGCCAGCAGCCGAATGACAGATAACACAGATACGCAGTATTTT
16	TRBV14	TRBD2	-	TRBJ2-7	CASSLAGGPRRYEQYF	TGTGCCAGCAGCCTAGCGGGAGGGCCGCGGAGGTACGAGCAGTACTTC
11	TRBV7-9	-	-	TRBJ2-5	CASTPSGQMYF	TGTGCCAGCACCCCCTCAGGACAAATGTACTTC
17	TRBV27	TRBD1	-	TRBJ1-5	CASRLLWGQGDGQPQHF	TGTGCCAGCAGACTACTATGGGGGCAGGGGGATGGTCAGCCCCAGCATTTT
15	TRBV6-1	TRBD1	once	TRBJ1-4	CASSEFRGANEKLFF	TGTGCCAGCAGTGAATTCAGGGGGGCAAATGAAAAACTGTTTTTT
13	TRBV14	-	few	TRBJ1-1	CASSQAGSAEAFF	TGTGCCAGCAGCCAAGCGGGGTCGGCTGAAGCTTTCTTT
14	TRBV19	-	many	TRBJ2-7	CASSVSGGSYEQYF	TGTGCCAGTAGTGTCTCAGGGGGGTCCTACGAGCAGTACTTC
14	TRBV7-2	-	-	TRBJ2-1	CASSLALEVGEQFF	TGTGCCAGCAGCTTAGCGCTTGAAGTCGGTGAGCAGTTCTTC
15	TRBV28	-	-	TRBJ1-1	CASSLSPVGNTEAFF	TGTGCCAGCAGTTTATCTCCCGTCGGGAACACTGAAGCTTTCTTT
14	TRBV30	-	-	TRBJ1-5	CAWSLGQGNQPQHF	TGTGCCTGGTCCCTGGGGCAGGGCAATCAGCCCCAGCATTTT
13	TRBV5-6	-	-	TRBJ2-7	CASSLERGPKEYF	TGTGCCAGCAGCTTGGAGCGCGGGCCCAAGGAGTACTTC
11	TRBV7-2	-	few	TRBJ2-7	CASSYAYEQYF	TGTGCCAGCAGTTATGCCTACGAGCAGTACTTC
14	TRBV27	-	-	TRBJ2-7	CASSFGGYSYEQYF	TGTGCCAGCAGTTTTGGCGGATACTCCTACGAGCAGTACTTC
15	TRBV15	TRBD1	-	TRBJ1-2	CATSTSGTGVSGYTF	TGTGCCACCAGCACCTCCGGGACAGGGGTCTCTGGCTACACCTTC
11	TRBV20-1	-	once	TRBJ2-3	CSARVIDTQYF	TGCAGTGCTAGAGTCATAGATACGCAGTATTTT
15	TRBV7-2	TRBD1	-	TRBJ2-7	CASSLDRGPSYEQYF	TGTGCCAGCAGCTTAGACAGGGGGCCCTCCTACGAGCAGTACTTC